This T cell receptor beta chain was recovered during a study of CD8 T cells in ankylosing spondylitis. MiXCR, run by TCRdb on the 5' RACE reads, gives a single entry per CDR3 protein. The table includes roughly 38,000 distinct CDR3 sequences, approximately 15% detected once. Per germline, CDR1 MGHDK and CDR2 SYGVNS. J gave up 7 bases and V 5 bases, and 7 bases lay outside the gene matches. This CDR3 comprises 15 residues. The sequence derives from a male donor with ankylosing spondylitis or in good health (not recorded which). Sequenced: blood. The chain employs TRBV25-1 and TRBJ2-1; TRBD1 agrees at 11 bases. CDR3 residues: CASSPGTGGGNEQFF. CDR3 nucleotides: TGTGCCAGCAGTCCCGGGACAGGGGGAGGGAATGAGCAGTTCTTC.